These 2 T cell receptor beta chains were all obtained from the same sample, sequenced in a study of blood T cell repertoires in COVID-19. Measured with immunoSEQ multiplex PCR; TCRdb has only the in-frame clones, and not every one. This table has 90,000 to 120,000 clones, approximately 91% appearing once. Sequenced sample: peripheral blood. Every receptor here comes from a man in his sixties with acute or convalescent COVID-19.

The CDR3 region is CASSQGLRINYGYTF. The CDR3 DNA reads as TGTGCCAGCAGCCAAGGGCTCCGCATTAACTATGGCTACACCTTC. The rearrangement uses TRBV3-1 (or the pseudogene TRBV3-2) and TRBJ1-2; D is ambiguous. Trimming stripped 1 base from V and 1 base from J, with 10 bases between. This CDR3 contains 15 residues. Germline CDR1 is LGHDT and CDR2 is YNNKEL (reference sequence).

CDR3 sequence: CASSEHGFSTEAFF. The CDR3 nucleotides read TGTGCCAGCAGTGAACACGGGTTTAGCACTGAAGCTTTCTTT. This chain uses TRBV6-1 with TRBJ1-1; D is uncertain. The CDR3 is 14 residues long. CDR1 is MNHNS and CDR2 is SASEGT in the germline V gene. V was clipped by 2 bases and J by 4 bases, with 11 bases between them.